This TCR beta chain was identified in a study of shared clonotypes between healthy human individuals. Original analysis: Filtering differed, since immunoSEQ gave only junction sequences and no quality scores. Clones were read by immunoSEQ multiplex PCR, and TCRdb kept only the in-frame ones, dropping some. That table is the source of V, J and clone size, and D and trimming were worked out from the DNA. The sample consists of around 1,000,000 clones, approximately 75% of them appearing once. In the CD4+ fraction, cells were divided into CD45RA+ naive and CD45RA-negative memory subsets. This clone was seen a single time. Its ends do not fully match the called genes, so a read error is possible. The identical CDR3 is also encoded by other nucleotide sequences in the sample. The CDR3 runs to 12 residues. The germline CDR1 and CDR2 sequences are GTSNPN and SVGIG (reference sequence).

The specimen sequenced was memory CD4+ T cells from PBMCs. As to subset: CD45RA-negative fraction. The sequence derives from a man between 18 and 29 years old in good health. Some clones in this sample may be carry-over from other donors' samples. The rearrangement links TRBV30 to TRBJ1-6; D gene uncertain. The CDR3, as DNA: TGTGCCTGGAGTGTAAATAATTCACCCCTCCACTTC. Residues: CAWSVNNSPLHF.